The 24 T cell receptor beta chains in this list originate from one sample, sequenced in a study of blood T cell repertoires in COVID-19. Clones were read by immunoSEQ multiplex PCR, and TCRdb kept only the in-frame ones, dropping some. The table includes 93,000 or so clones, around 84% detected once. The sequenced material came from peripheral blood. Source of these receptors: a human donor in a cohort sampled during active COVID-19.

The chain couples TRBV19 to TRBJ1-4; 8 positions agree with TRBD1. Germline-derived CDR1 and CDR2 are LNHDA and SQIVND (reference sequence). Unmatched junction bases numbered 9, after V lost 9 bases and J lost 6 bases. The CDR3 consists of 14 residues. This CDR3 is CASSVGTGDEKLFF. CDR3 DNA sequence: TGTGCCAGCTCCGTGGGGACAGGAGATGAAAAACTGTTTTTT.

CDR3 DNA sequence: TGTGCCAGCAGCCATAGCGCGAGCTCCTACGAGCAGTACTTC. Encoded protein: CASSHSASSYEQYF. J is TRBJ2-7 and V is TRBV3-1 (or the pseudogene TRBV3-2), with D tentatively TRBD2 (5 bases). Looked up from germline, CDR1 is LGHDT and CDR2 is YNNKEL (reference sequence). The CDR3 has 14 residues. The germline V and J ends were trimmed by 3 bases and 0 bases, with 9 bases remaining between them.

This chain links TRBV5-6 with TRBJ1-5; 7 bases line up with TRBD1. V was clipped by 4 bases and J by 2 bases; unmatched bases: 3. CDR1 is SGHDT and CDR2 is YYEEEE in the germline V gene. The CDR3 loop spans 14 amino acids. The CDR3 region has the DNA TGTGCCAGCAGCCCAGGGGGGCGCAATCAGCCCCAGCATTTT. It is translated as CASSPGGRNQPQHF.

V usage is TRBV14 and J usage is TRBJ2-1; the match to TRBD2 covers 12 bases. V gave up 2 bases and J gave up 2 bases; unmatched junction bases: 19. This CDR3 contains 22 residues. Germline V CDR1 and CDR2: SGHDN, FVKESK. The CDR3 bases are TGTGCCAGCAGCCAACAGGCCCCTCGGAGGCTAGCGGGGGGGGTCCCCTACAATGAGCAGTTCTTC. It is translated as CASSQQAPRRLAGGVPYNEQFF.

The chain couples TRBV5-1 to TRBJ2-3; 11 bases agree with TRBD2. V was pared by 3 bases and J by 0 bases, with 3 bases of the junction left unmatched. In germline, CDR1 is SGHRS, CDR2 YFSETQ. The CDR3 sequence is 16 residues long. The CDR3 sequence: CASSSLAGGSTDTQYF. In DNA, the CDR3 is TGCGCCAGCAGCTCTTTAGCGGGGGGGAGCACAGATACGCAGTATTTT.

The DNA of the CDR3 is TGCAGCGTGTCTACGCGGAGTGCCTACGAGCAGTACTTC. Residues: CSVSTRSAYEQYF. The chain couples TRBV29-1 to TRBJ2-7; D call uncertain. CDR1 and CDR2 (germline): SQVTM, ANQGSEA. V was shortened by 6 bases and J by 2 bases, with 14 bases between the two germline ends. This CDR3 spans 13 amino acids.

The chain carries TRBV18 and TRBJ1-3, with TRBD1 as a possible D gene (6 bases). CDR3 size: 15 residues. Deletions cut 2 bases from V and 4 bases from J, with 12 bases between. Germline-derived CDR1 and CDR2 are KGHSH and LQKENI. CDR3 protein: CASSPVGTGGNTIYF. CDR3 bases: TGTGCCAGCTCACCAGTGGGCACAGGGGGAAACACCATATATTTT.

The chain links TRBV5-1 to TRBJ1-2; D gene uncertain. Germline CDR1 reads SGHRS; CDR2 reads YFSETQ. V lost 4 bases to trimming and J lost 4 bases, with 14 bases between them. The CDR3 spans 14 residues. CDR3 loop: CASSGEELGYGYTF. DNA for the CDR3: TGCGCCAGCAGCGGGGAGGAGCTAGGCTATGGCTACACCTTC.

The rearrangement uses TRBV5-6 and TRBJ2-5; D possibly corresponds to TRBD2 (7 bases). Germline assignment: CDR1 SGHDT and CDR2 YYEEEE. Trimming removed 2 bases from V and 2 bases from J, with 10 bases in between. There are 14 residues in the CDR3. The DNA of the CDR3 is TGTGCCAGCAGCTTCGCGGGGGCACAAGAGACCCAGTACTTC. Its protein is CASSFAGAQETQYF.

The chain recombines TRBV9 with TRBJ2-2, with 8 bases matching TRBD1. V shed 3 bases and J 6 bases; nucleotides not matched to a gene: 7. The CDR3 consists of 15 residues. The germline gives CDR1 SGDLS, CDR2 YYNGEE. The CDR3 nucleotides are TGTGCCAGCAGCGGGACAGGGAGGATCTCCGGGGAGCTGTTTTTT. It yields the protein CASSGTGRISGELFF.

This clone was detected a few times. The rearrangement uses TRBV9 and TRBJ1-4; no definite D call. From germline, CDR1 is SGDLS and CDR2 YYNGEE. CDR3 length equals 14 residues. Trimming removed 0 bases at V and 8 bases at J, with 11 bases between. The CDR3 spells CASSVAAGSEKLFF. The CDR3 region has the DNA TGTGCCAGCAGCGTAGCTGCGGGTAGCGAAAAACTGTTTTTT.

V gene TRBV30 combines with J gene TRBJ1-1, with D tentatively TRBD1 (6 bases). Between the trimmed V and J ends, which lost 1 base and 6 bases, there was a span of 15 bases. The CDR3 has 14 amino acids. CDR1 GTSNPN and CDR2 SVGIG come from the germline V gene (reference sequence). The CDR3 reads CAWSALTGSSEAFF. The CDR3 region has the DNA TGTGCCTGGAGTGCCCTTACAGGGAGTTCTGAAGCTTTCTTT.

CDR3: CASSPRRGFTDEQFF. The CDR3 nucleotides read TGCGCCAGCAGTCCCCGTAGGGGGTTTACCGATGAGCAGTTCTTC. The J gene is TRBJ2-1, the V gene TRBV23-1, with D possibly TRBD1 on 6 matching bases. TRBV23-1 counts as an open reading frame of uncertain function. This CDR3 comprises 15 residues. V lost 4 bases to trimming and J lost 8 bases, with 18 bases between them.

This clone was seen just once. V usage is TRBV30 and J usage is TRBJ2-7; TRBD2 aligns across 7 bases. The ends lost 0 bases at V and 6 bases at J; junction bases unmatched: 5. The CDR3 is made up of 13 amino acids. Germline CDR1 reads GTSNPN; CDR2 reads SVGIG (reference sequence). CDR3 sequence: CAWSVQRDGEQYF. The CDR3 DNA follows: TGTGCCTGGAGTGTACAGCGGGACGGCGAGCAGTACTTC. Based on the CDR3 plus reference TRBV30 and TRBJ2-7, the full variable domain is SQTIHQWPATLVQPVGSPLSLECTVEGTSNPNLYWYRQAAGRGLQLLFYSVGIGQISSEVPQNLSASRPQDRQFILSSKKLLLSDSGFYLCAWSVQRDGEQYFGPGTRLTVT.

This rearrangement joins TRBV3-1 (or the pseudogene TRBV3-2) to TRBJ2-7, with 13 nucleotides matching TRBD2. Germline V gives CDR1 LGHDT, CDR2 YNNKEL (reference sequence). There are 16 residues in the CDR3. The V segment lost 1 base and the J segment 7 bases; nucleotides outside the gene matches: 7. For the CDR3, the DNA is TGTGCCAGCAGCCAAGCTAGGACTAGCGGGGGAGGGGAGCAGTACTTC. This codes for CASSQARTSGGGEQYF.

The chain uses TRBV7-9 and TRBJ2-2, with D possibly TRBD2 on 6 matching bases. The CDR3 spans 17 residues. The V end lost 1 base, the J end lost 3 bases, and 15 bases lay between the germline ends. Germline values: CDR1 SEHNR, CDR2 FQNEAQ (reference sequence). DNA of the CDR3: TGTGCCAGCAGCTTAGGGCTAGGACTATCGCACACCGGGGAGCTGTTTTTT. Translating gives CASSLGLGLSHTGELFF.

The chain uses TRBV15 and TRBJ1-5, with TRBD1 identical over 9 bases. The CDR3 totals 17 residues. CDR1 LNHNV and CDR2 YYDKDF come from the germline V gene (reference sequence). V gave up 5 bases and J gave up 3 bases; unmatched junction bases: 11. The CDR3 protein is CATSRQGTGLPNQPQHF. The CDR3 DNA reads as TGTGCCACCAGCCGACAAGGGACAGGGCTTCCCAATCAGCCCCAGCATTTT. Drawing the rest from reference TRBV15 and TRBJ1-5, the complete variable domain is DAMVIQNPRYQVTQFGKPVTLSCSQTLNHNVMYWYQQKSSQAPKLLFHYYDKDFNNEADTPDNFQSRRPNTSFCFLDIRSPGLGDTAMYLCATSRQGTGLPNQPQHFGDGTRLSIL.

The chain links TRBV7-2 to TRBJ2-3, with TRBD2 matching 16 bases. Looked up from germline, CDR1 is SGHTA and CDR2 is FQGNSA. This CDR3 has 17 residues. The V segment lost 5 bases and the J segment 4 bases; nucleotides outside the gene matches: 6. The CDR3 DNA sequence: TGTGCCAGCAGCCCCCCGGGACTAGCGGGGGGGGCAGATACGCAGTATTTT. Translating it yields CASSPPGLAGGADTQYF.

The rearrangement links TRBV7-2 to TRBJ1-5, with 7 bases aligning to TRBD1. The trim removed 2 bases at V and 3 bases at J, leaving 13 bases unmatched. The CDR3 consists of 18 residues. CDR1 and CDR2 from the germline V gene are SGHTA and FQGNSA. CDR3 in DNA: TGTGCCAGCAGCTTATCGGTGAATAGACAGGGTGTCAATCAGCCCCAGCATTTT. It codes for CASSLSVNRQGVNQPQHF.

This clone was observed a single time. The chain carries TRBV19 and TRBJ1-5; a weak D match, TRBD1 (6 bases). This CDR3 is 13 amino acids long. Germline V CDR1 and CDR2: LNHDA, SQIVND (reference sequence). V shed 4 bases and J shed 2 bases, with 6 bases lying between them. The CDR3 protein is CASSRQGNQPQHF. The CDR3 nucleotides read TGTGCCAGTAGTAGACAGGGCAATCAGCCCCAGCATTTT.

The rearrangement uses TRBV12-3 or TRBV12-4 and TRBJ1-5, with D possibly matching TRBD1 (6 bases). This CDR3 has 13 amino acids. V was pared by 1 base and J by 15 bases, with 16 bases between. The CDR3 DNA is TGTGCCAGCAGTTTAGGAGTGGCTAACAGGGTGCATTTT. Its protein product is CASSLGVANRVHF.

The genes are TRBV28 and TRBJ2-1; weak D call: TRBD1 (5 bases). CDR1 and CDR2 from the germline V gene are MDHEN and SYDVKM. The CDR3 totals 12 residues. With 3 bases removed from V and 8 bases from J, the gap between germline ends came to 8 bases. CDR3 sequence (DNA): TGTGCCAGCAGTTTTTTAGGGGATGAGCAGTTCTTC. Residues: CASSFLGDEQFF.

Concerning this clone: One end of the junction varies from germline; a read error may be responsible. This chain joins TRBV7-7 and TRBJ2-1; 7 nucleotides agree with TRBD2. Per the germline V gene, CDR1 is SSHAT and CDR2 is FNYEAQ (reference sequence). The length of the CDR3 is 15 residues. Here the CDR3 reads CASSPSPTSVDEQFF. The CDR3 DNA reads as TGTGCTAGCAGCCCCTCCCCTACTAGCGTCGATGAGCAGTTCTTC.

J is TRBJ2-7 and V is TRBV19; the D gene is possibly TRBD2 (6 bases). The CDR3 has 15 amino acids. The germline V and J ends were trimmed by 1 base and 2 bases, with 12 bases remaining between them. CDR1 LNHDA and CDR2 SQIVND come from the germline V gene (reference sequence). The CDR3 loop reads CASSIVGTQAYEQYF. CDR3 nucleotides: TGTGCCAGTAGTATAGTCGGGACTCAAGCCTACGAGCAGTACTTC. The full variable domain, its missing parts supplied by reference TRBV19 and TRBJ2-7, is DGGITQSPKYLFRKEGQNVTLSCEQNLNHDAMYWYRQDPGQGLRLIYYSQIVNDFQKGDIAEGYSVSREKKESFPLTVTSAQKNPTAFYLCASSIVGTQAYEQYFGPGTRLTVT.